Listed below are T cell receptor beta chains from one sample, sequenced in a study of early T cells in non-severe SARS-CoV-2 infection. From the 5' RACE reads, TCRdb called clonotypes with MiXCR, one entry per CDR3 protein. There are some 81,000 distinct CDR3 sequences in the sample; about 16% occur only once, and approximately 2.6% lies in the top ten. The specimen sequenced was whole blood. The receptors come from an adult who was a healthcare worker with PCR-confirmed SARS-CoV-2 infection or an uninfected control (not recorded which). Each CDR3 is given with its conserved first and last residue. Fields, in order: V gene, clone size, D gene, J gene, CDR3 protein, CDR3 DNA. A D gene is named only where the DNA matches it firmly. Clone size appears in some rows only: once, few, many, or a class for an expanded clone.

V: TRBV4-2; size: .; D: TRBD2; J: TRBJ2-3; CDR3: CASSQRTSGGVDTQYF; DNA: TGTGCCAGCAGCCAGCGGACTAGCGGGGGGGTGGATACGCAGTATTTT
V: TRBV29-1; size: .; D: TRBD2; J: TRBJ2-5; CDR3: CSSFGGGETQYF; DNA: TGCAGCTCCTTTGGGGGAGGGGAGACCCAGTACTTC
V: TRBV6-2/TRBV6-3; size: few; D: TRBD1; J: TRBJ1-5; CDR3: CASSYRETGDLGQPQHF; DNA: TGTGCCAGCAGTTACAGGGAAACAGGGGATTTAGGTCAGCCCCAGCATTTT
V: TRBV6-2/TRBV6-3; size: .; D: .; J: TRBJ1-1; CDR3: CASSYSIPAMNTEAFF; DNA: TGTGCCAGCAGTTACTCGATTCCAGCCATGAACACTGAAGCTTTCTTT
V: TRBV6-5; size: .; D: .; J: TRBJ2-7; CDR3: CASSKSGPYEQNF; DNA: TGTGCCAGCAGCAAGTCGGGCCCCTACGAGCAGAACTTC
V: TRBV5-5; size: few; D: TRBD1; J: TRBJ2-7; CDR3: CASSLDWDSPYEQYF; DNA: TGTGCCAGCAGCTTGGACTGGGACAGCCCCTACGAGCAGTACTTC
V: TRBV6-5; size: few; D: .; J: TRBJ2-1; CDR3: CASRSGTSYNEQFF; DNA: TGTGCCAGCAGGTCCGGGACCTCCTACAATGAGCAGTTCTTC
V: TRBV30; size: .; D: TRBD2; J: TRBJ2-1; CDR3: CAWRESGSKNEQFF; DNA: TGTGCCTGGAGAGAAAGCGGGAGTAAGAATGAGCAGTTCTTC
V: TRBV4-2; size: few; D: TRBD2; J: TRBJ2-7; CDR3: CASSQSAGPSSYEQYF; DNA: TGTGCCAGCAGCCAATCAGCGGGGCCCAGCTCCTACGAGCAGTACTTC
V: TRBV30; size: .; D: .; J: TRBJ1-6; CDR3: CAWRVPASSPLHF; DNA: TGTGCCTGGAGGGTTCCAGCCAGCTCACCCCTCCACTTT
V: TRBV6-5; size: .; D: .; J: TRBJ2-1; CDR3: CASSYVRALYNEQFF; DNA: TGTGCCAGCAGTTACGTCCGGGCCCTCTACAATGAGCAGTTCTTC
V: TRBV9; size: .; D: TRBD2; J: TRBJ2-2; CDR3: CASSELAGGSTGELFF; DNA: TGTGCCAGCAGCGAACTAGCGGGAGGTAGCACCGGGGAGCTGTTTTTT
V: TRBV19; size: .; D: TRBD2; J: TRBJ2-1; CDR3: CASSGLAGGPEQFF; DNA: TGTGCCAGTAGTGGACTAGCGGGGGGCCCCGAGCAGTTCTTC
V: TRBV5-6; size: .; D: TRBD1; J: TRBJ1-2; CDR3: CASRQGASGYTF; DNA: TGTGCCAGCAGACAGGGGGCAAGTGGCTACACCTTC
V: TRBV11-3; size: .; D: .; J: TRBJ2-1; CDR3: CASSLASPGEQFF; DNA: TGTGCCAGCAGCTTAGCCTCACCCGGTGAGCAGTTCTTC
V: TRBV27; size: .; D: .; J: TRBJ2-7; CDR3: CASSLQGGAEQYF; DNA: TGTGCCAGCAGTCTCCAGGGGGGGGCCGAGCAGTACTTC
V: TRBV3-1; size: .; D: .; J: TRBJ2-7; CDR3: CASSQPSSPREQYF; DNA: TGTGCCAGCAGCCAACCTTCGTCCCCGAGGGAGCAGTACTTC
V: TRBV6-1; size: .; D: .; J: TRBJ1-1; CDR3: CASSEVPYAIAFF; DNA: TGTGCCAGCAGTGAAGTTCCTTACGCAATAGCTTTCTTT
V: TRBV19; size: many; D: TRBD1; J: TRBJ2-2; CDR3: CASSRGDRGSTGELFF; DNA: TGTGCCAGTAGTAGAGGAGACAGGGGGAGCACCGGGGAGCTGTTTTTT
V: TRBV12-3/TRBV12-4; size: few; D: TRBD1; J: TRBJ1-1; CDR3: CASSVGAGGWGTEAFF; DNA: TGTGCCAGCAGTGTAGGGGCAGGGGGCTGGGGCACTGAAGCTTTCTTT
V: TRBV28; size: .; D: TRBD1; J: TRBJ1-6; CDR3: CASMDRGNSPLHF; DNA: TGTGCCAGCATGGACAGGGGAAATTCACCCCTCCACTTC
V: TRBV2; size: .; D: TRBD2; J: TRBJ2-5; CDR3: CASRESPGLQETQYF; DNA: TGTGCCAGCAGAGAAAGCCCGGGACTACAAGAGACCCAGTACTTC
V: TRBV14; size: few; D: .; J: TRBJ1-3; CDR3: CASSLPGSYSGNTIYF; DNA: TGTGCCAGCAGCCTTCCCGGGAGTTACTCTGGAAACACCATATATTTT
V: TRBV27; size: few; D: .; J: TRBJ1-2; CDR3: CASSPTEGWSANYGYTF; DNA: TGTGCCAGCAGTCCTACAGAGGGATGGAGTGCCAACTATGGCTACACCTTC
V: TRBV12-3/TRBV12-4; size: many; D: .; J: TRBJ1-2; CDR3: CASSYSPGYGYTF; DNA: TGTGCCAGCAGTTACAGTCCGGGCTATGGCTACACCTTC
V: TRBV12-3/TRBV12-4; size: .; D: .; J: TRBJ2-1; CDR3: CASSLWGWGNEQFF; DNA: TGTGCCAGCAGTTTGTGGGGCTGGGGGAATGAGCAGTTCTTC
V: TRBV7-9; size: many; D: .; J: TRBJ1-6; CDR3: CASSLELYSPLHF; DNA: TGTGCCAGCAGCTTAGAACTGTATTCACCCCTCCACTTT
V: TRBV29-1; size: .; D: .; J: TRBJ2-5; CDR3: CSGGWVTGETQYF; DNA: TGCAGCGGTGGGTGGGTGACAGGAGAGACCCAGTACTTC
V: TRBV12-3/TRBV12-4; size: few; D: TRBD1; J: TRBJ2-1; CDR3: CASSSPGTGGYNEQFF; DNA: TGTGCCAGCAGTTCTCCCGGGACAGGGGGCTACAATGAGCAGTTCTTC
V: TRBV9; size: .; D: .; J: TRBJ1-2; CDR3: CASSLEGGPLVNGYTF; DNA: TGTGCCAGCAGCCTTGAGGGGGGTCCCCTGGTGAATGGCTACACCTTC
V: TRBV20-1; size: many; D: TRBD1; J: TRBJ1-2; CDR3: CSARAGTGVYGYTF; DNA: TGCAGTGCTAGAGCCGGGACAGGGGTTTATGGCTACACCTTC
V: TRBV19; size: .; D: TRBD1; J: TRBJ1-6; CDR3: CASSNQDRVGANSPLHF; DNA: TGTGCCAGTAGTAATCAGGACAGGGTGGGTGCGAATTCACCCCTCCACTTT
V: TRBV28; size: .; D: .; J: TRBJ2-3; CDR3: CASSFPQGNTDTQYF; DNA: TGTGCCAGCAGTTTTCCGCAGGGAAATACAGATACGCAGTATTTT
V: TRBV7-6; size: few; D: .; J: TRBJ1-6; CDR3: CASSGDGSPLHF; DNA: TGTGCCAGCAGCGGGGATGGATCACCCCTCCACTTT
V: TRBV18; size: few; D: .; J: TRBJ1-2; CDR3: CASSPGWGPLTYGYTF; DNA: TGTGCCAGCTCTCCCGGCTGGGGGCCCCTTACCTATGGCTACACCTTC
V: TRBV20-1; size: few; D: TRBD1; J: TRBJ1-6; CDR3: CSARDRDSGHNSPLHF; DNA: TGCAGTGCTAGAGATCGGGACAGCGGCCATAATTCACCCCTCCACTTT
V: TRBV7-3; size: few; D: TRBD1; J: TRBJ1-1; CDR3: CASSIQGVPNTEAFF; DNA: TGTGCCAGCAGTATACAGGGGGTACCGAACACTGAAGCTTTCTTT
V: TRBV5-1; size: few; D: TRBD2; J: TRBJ2-2; CDR3: CASSLLAGPNTGELFF; DNA: TGCGCCAGCAGCCTCCTAGCGGGGCCAAACACCGGGGAGCTGTTTTTT
V: TRBV24-1; size: few; D: TRBD2; J: TRBJ2-5; CDR3: CATSDLTSGTTETQYF; DNA: TGTGCCACCAGTGATTTGACTAGCGGAACTACAGAGACCCAGTACTTC
V: TRBV19; size: .; D: .; J: TRBJ1-5; CDR3: CASSIGALNQPQHF; DNA: TGTGCCAGTAGTATAGGGGCCCTCAATCAGCCCCAGCATTTT
V: TRBV24-1; size: few; D: .; J: TRBJ1-5; CDR3: CATSDMSGNQPQHF; DNA: TGTGCCACCAGTGATATGTCAGGCAATCAGCCCCAGCATTTT
V: TRBV6-6; size: .; D: .; J: TRBJ2-1; CDR3: CASSYARVGEQFF; DNA: TGTGCCAGCAGTTACGCCAGGGTAGGCGAGCAGTTCTTC
V: TRBV15; size: .; D: TRBD1; J: TRBJ2-1; CDR3: CATSRERDRENNEQFF; DNA: TGTGCCACCAGCAGAGAGAGGGACAGGGAAAACAATGAGCAGTTCTTC
V: TRBV30; size: few; D: .; J: TRBJ2-1; CDR3: CAWRNRGEQFF; DNA: TGTGCCTGGAGGAATCGGGGTGAGCAGTTCTTC
V: TRBV5-1; size: few; D: .; J: TRBJ2-5; CDR3: CASSLIGKETQYF; DNA: TGCGCCAGCAGCTTAATCGGGAAAGAGACCCAGTACTTC
V: TRBV7-9; size: .; D: .; J: TRBJ1-2; CDR3: CASSLESDLYGYTF; DNA: TGTGCCAGCAGCTTAGAGTCTGACCTCTATGGCTACACCTTC
V: TRBV20-1; size: many; D: .; J: TRBJ2-3; CDR3: CSAPFRGDTQYF; DNA: TGCAGTGCACCATTCAGGGGAGATACGCAGTATTTT
V: TRBV7-8; size: .; D: TRBD2; J: TRBJ2-2; CDR3: CASSSLGSGDPRAGELFF; DNA: TGTGCCAGCAGCTCCCTGGGTAGCGGGGACCCCCGGGCCGGGGAGCTGTTTTTT
V: TRBV7-3; size: .; D: .; J: TRBJ1-2; CDR3: CASSPFGTANLDRLGF; DNA: TGTGCCAGCAGCCCCTTCGGGACGGCCAATTTAGACCGCCTAGGTTTC
V: TRBV20-1; size: .; D: TRBD1; J: TRBJ2-7; CDR3: CSARDLRQGVSYEQYF; DNA: TGCAGTGCTAGAGATCTAAGACAGGGAGTTTCCTACGAGCAGTACTTC